This T cell receptor (beta chain) was found in a study of cytomegalovirus exposure and HLA in healthy donors. Points on this clone: The antigen remains undetermined.

Vbeta (60) and Jbeta (13) primers were used in the PCR. The method was immunoSEQ multiplex PCR; TCRdb's version includes in-frame clones alone and lacks a portion of them. The sample yields 200,000 to 250,000 clones, around 89% seen once. This CDR3 contains 15 residues. V lost 6 bases and J lost 8; bases outside the gene matches: 11. CDR1 and CDR2 (germline): SNHLY, FYNNEI. Donors sampled were nominally healthy, though unrecorded immune exposures were likely. Findings and caveats of the study: Diagnosis of cytomegalovirus status made by the classifier reportedly showed high specificity and sensitivity. The majority of CMV-associated TCR beta chains were reported as apparently HLA-restricted in a later analysis.

This TCR was recovered from a woman younger than 35 in good health and CMV-seronegative. The V gene is TRBV2, the J gene TRBJ1-4; TRBD1 aligns across 8 bases. Sequencing input: PBMCs. This chain's CDR3 is CASRARPGGIEKLFF. The CDR3, as DNA: TGTGCCAGCAGGGCCCGACCAGGGGGCATAGAAAAACTGTTTTTT. Based on the CDR3 plus reference TRBV2 and TRBJ1-4, the full variable domain is EPEVTQTPSHQVTQMGQEVILRCVPISNHLYFYWYRQILGQKVEFLVSFYNNEISEKSEIFDDQFSVERPDGSNFTLKIRSTKLEDSAMYFCASRARPGGIEKLFFGSGTQLSVL.